Presented here are 27 T cell receptor beta chains from one specimen sequenced in a study of prognosis after radiotherapy for stage I lung cancer. Two rounds of multiplex PCR amplified TCR beta CDR3 from genomic DNA. First-round PCR, the initial amplification, used primers specific to each TRBV and TRBJ gene. Each CDR3 protein gets one entry after TCRdb re-called the multiplex PCR reads with MiXCR. The sample contains over 50,000 distinct CDR3 sequences, about 32% of which appear only once. The material was PBMCs, obtained before or after stereotactic body radiation therapy (not recorded which). The origin of the receptors is a donor at least 50 years old with non-small cell lung cancer.

The V and J genes are TRBV20-1 and TRBJ2-1; TRBD2 agrees at 10 bases. CDR1 and CDR2 (germline): DFQATT, SNEGSKA (reference sequence). CDR3 length: 18 amino acids. V gave up 3 bases and J gave up 12 bases; unmatched junction bases: 23. The CDR3 is CSARGTSVMAQISQRQFF. The CDR3 coding sequence is TGCAGTGCTAGGGGGACTAGCGTGATGGCCCAGATCAGTCAAAGGCAGTTCTTC.

A word on this clonotype: The conserved phenylalanine or tryptophan normally closing the CDR3 is absent here, so this likely arose from a read error. The chain combines TRBV5-1 with TRBJ2-2, with a weak D call TRBD2 (6 bases). Germline loops: CDR1 SGHRS, CDR2 YFSETQ. Trimming shortened V by 3 bases and J by 4 bases, and 13 bases separated the two germline ends. This CDR3 has 15 residues. The CDR3: CASSWTIGSTGELFS. CDR3 bases: TGCGCCAGCAGCTGGACTATCGGGAGCACCGGGGAGCTGTTTTCT.

This clonotype was recorded a few times. This rearrangement joins TRBV6-1 to TRBJ1-5; TRBD1 matches 7 bases. CDR3 length: 14 residues. V lost 5 bases to trimming and J lost 5 bases; unmatched junction nucleotides: 6. CDR1 is MNHNS and CDR2 is SASEGT in the germline V gene. CDR3 DNA sequence: TGTGCCAGCAGTACCGAGGGGGCTCATCAGCCCCAGCATTTT. Translated, it gives CASSTEGAHQPQHF.

This clonotype has at least ten counts. The gene calls are TRBV4-2 and TRBJ2-2; D possibly matches TRBD1 or TRBD2 (6 bases each). Germline values: CDR1 LGHNA, CDR2 YNFKEQ. Between the trimmed V and J ends, which lost 1 base and 3 bases, there was a span of 12 bases. The CDR3 totals 16 residues. This CDR3 is CASSQAGGTHTGELFF. The CDR3 region has the DNA TGTGCCAGCAGCCAAGCGGGCGGGACACACACCGGGGAGCTGTTTTTT.

To note about this clonotype: Just one base apart from a much larger clone, this may be a read error. This chain connects TRBV29-1 to TRBJ1-2, with D unclear. The germline gives CDR1 SQVTM, CDR2 ANQGSEA. The CDR3 totals 11 residues. The CDR3 region is CIVNSNYGYTF. Here the CDR3 DNA reads TGCATCGTAAACAGTAACTATGGCTACACCTTC.

As DNA, the CDR3 is TGCAGTGCTAGAGTCCGGGACATGGAAAAACTGTTTTTT. Translated: CSARVRDMEKLFF. The V and J genes are TRBV20-1 and TRBJ1-4; a possible D gene is TRBD1 (6 bases). Per germline, CDR1 DFQATT and CDR2 SNEGSKA (reference sequence). The CDR3 runs 13 residues. The ends were cut back, 1 base at V and 8 bases at J, with 11 bases in the middle.

Note on this clonotype: A clone one base away is much larger, so this may be a read error. The gene calls are TRBV9 and TRBJ2-5; D uncertain. There are 15 residues in the CDR3. Looked up from germline, CDR1 is SGDLS and CDR2 is YYNGEE. V lost 0 bases and J lost 4, with 13 bases in between. The CDR3 reads CASSVGQWGRETQYF. The CDR3 region has the DNA TGTGCCAGCAGCGTAGGTCAGTGGGGTAGAGAGACCCAGTACTTC.

In this sample, this clonotype turned up many times. V and J are TRBV20-1 and TRBJ1-5; D gene ambiguous. Germline CDR1 reads DFQATT; CDR2 reads SNEGSKA (reference sequence). The CDR3 covers 14 residues. The V end was cut by 6 bases, the J end by 8 bases, with 20 bases between. The CDR3 here is CSATTRGFGKPQHF. CDR3 nucleotide sequence: TGCAGTGCAACCACGCGGGGATTCGGTAAGCCCCAGCATTTT.

This clonotype has only one observation. The chain employs TRBV11-2 and TRBJ2-5; a weak D match, TRBD1 (5 bases). The CDR3 has 18 residues. Looked up from germline, CDR1 is SGHAT and CDR2 is FQNNGV. V lost 5 bases and J lost 4, with 26 bases in between. CDR3 in DNA: TGTGCCAGCAGCCCCTATCTCATAAGGGGCGCAGATGCAGAGACCCAGTACTTC. Protein: CASSPYLIRGADAETQYF.

On this clonotype itself: A much bigger clone sits one base away, suggesting this may be a read error. The chain links TRBV29-1 to TRBJ2-7; D is undetermined. CDR3 length equals 11 residues. CDR1 SQVTM and CDR2 ANQGSEA come from the germline V gene. The CDR3 reads CIAIGWDEQYF. The CDR3 bases are TGCATCGCTATCGGGTGGGACGAGCAGTACTTC.

In its sample, this clonotype was seen many times. This chain connects TRBV20-1 to TRBJ1-5, with D perhaps TRBD1 (6 bases). V gave up 6 bases and J gave up 7 bases, with 19 bases separating them. From germline, CDR1 is DFQATT and CDR2 SNEGSKA (reference sequence). CDR3 size: 14 residues. The CDR3 loop reads CSAPDSITGQPQHF. The DNA for the CDR3 is TGCAGTGCCCCGGACAGTATAACAGGACAGCCCCAGCATTTT.

As regards this clonotype: Compared with germline, one end of the junction differs, possibly owing to a read error. The chain uses TRBV4-1 and TRBJ2-1, with 13 bases aligning to TRBD2. The CDR3 covers 19 residues. CDR1 is MGHRA, CDR2 YSYEKL, per germline. The CDR3 protein is CVSSRGLAGFRSSYNEQFF. The CDR3 region has the DNA TGTGTCAGCAGCCGGGGACTAGCGGGATTTCGAAGCTCCTACAATGAGCAGTTCTTC.

The count of this clonotype is one. This sequence may be a read error, since a much larger clone differs from it by one base. The V gene is TRBV7-2, the J gene TRBJ1-5; D might be TRBD1 (5 bases). This CDR3 spans 13 amino acids. V dropped 11 bases and J dropped 7 bases, with 18 bases sitting between them. Per the germline V gene, CDR1 is SGHTA and CDR2 is FQGNSA. The CDR3 DNA reads TGTGCCGGCATCCAGGGTTTGGGGCAGCCCCAGCATTTT. This sequence encodes CAGIQGLGQPQHF.

This chain joins TRBV5-4 and TRBJ2-1; 10 bases agree with TRBD1. The CDR3 runs to 15 residues. Trimming removed 4 bases from V and 3 bases from J; junction bases left unmatched: 4. The germline CDR1 and CDR2 sequences are SGHNT and YYREEE (reference sequence). CDR3 DNA sequence: TGTGCCAGCAGCGAGACAGGGGGCGTCTACAATGAGCAGTTCTTC. Amino acid sequence: CASSETGGVYNEQFF.

The chain has TRBV27 and TRBJ1-5, with TRBD1 matching 7 bases. J lost 0 bases, V lost 5 bases, and 1 base had no gene match. This CDR3 has 14 amino acids. CDR1 and CDR2 (germline): MNHEY, SMNVEV (reference sequence). CDR3 in DNA: TGTGCCAGCAGTGGGGACAGTAGCAATCAGCCCCAGCATTTT. It translates to CASSGDSSNQPQHF.

This clonotype was detected ten times or more. The chain uses TRBV7-2 and TRBJ2-3; no clear D. The V gene's germline CDR1 is SGHTA and CDR2 FQGNSA. The CDR3 extends over 14 amino acids. The V end was cut by 3 bases, the J end by 0 bases, with 7 bases between. In DNA, the CDR3 is TGTGCCAGCAGCTTGACTCGCAGCACAGATACGCAGTATTTT. Translating gives CASSLTRSTDTQYF.

This clonotype was seen at least ten times. This chain joins TRBV20-1 and TRBJ2-3; the match to TRBD2 covers 10 bases. CDR1 DFQATT and CDR2 SNEGSKA come from the germline V gene (reference sequence). This CDR3 comprises 14 residues. The trim removed 6 bases at V and 6 bases at J, leaving 9 bases unmatched. The CDR3 reads CSAPVASGSDTQYF. For the CDR3, the DNA is TGCAGTGCCCCAGTTGCTAGCGGGAGTGATACGCAGTATTTT.

As for this clonotype: A much larger clone is a single base away; this may be a read error. The rearrangement links TRBV6-9 to TRBJ1-5, with unresolved D. Germline CDR1 MNHGY, CDR2 SVAAGI. The CDR3 totals 14 residues. The ends were cut back, 3 bases at V and 2 bases at J, with 8 bases in the middle. This chain's CDR3 is CASSYPWGNQPQHF. CDR3 DNA: TGTGCCAGCAGTTACCCGTGGGGCAATCAGCCCCAGCATTTT.

This clonotype was counted many times. This CDR3 reads CAWHHGPSSGNTIYF. The CDR3 DNA sequence: TGTGCCTGGCATCACGGACCGAGCTCTGGAAACACCATATATTTT. This chain uses TRBV30 with TRBJ1-3; D is ambiguous. Trimming removed 5 bases from V and 0 bases from J, with 14 bases in between. This CDR3 spans 15 amino acids. Germline loops: CDR1 GTSNPN, CDR2 SVGIG (reference sequence).

This clonotype was counted ten times or more. The gene calls are TRBV4-1 and TRBJ2-3; D not certain. CDR1 and CDR2 (germline): MGHRA, YSYEKL. CDR3 length equals 17 residues. V shed 4 bases and J shed 2 bases, with 19 bases lying between them. In DNA form, the CDR3 reads TGCGCCAGCAGCCTAAATGGGCAAGGACGGACCACAGATACGCAGTATTTT. Protein product: CASSLNGQGRTTDTQYF.

This clonotype has at least ten counts. V and J are TRBV6-2 or TRBV6-3 and TRBJ1-1; 8 bases are a match to TRBD1. Per the germline V gene, CDR1 is MNHEY and CDR2 is SVGEGT. The CDR3 runs to 15 residues. Trimming took 5 bases from V and 4 from J; bases not matched to a gene: 9. The CDR3 nucleotides read TGTGCCAGCAGTGATGAGACAGGGGTGGGCACTGAAGCTTTCTTT. Residues: CASSDETGVGTEAFF.

This clonotype was picked up a small number of times. A single base separates this from a much larger clone, so it may be a read error. The chain links TRBV6-2 or TRBV6-3 to TRBJ2-2; maybe TRBD2 (7 bases). The V and J ends lost 3 bases and 10 bases respectively, with 18 bases between them. The V gene's germline CDR1 is MNHEY and CDR2 SVGEGT. The length of the CDR3 is 15 residues. The CDR3 region has the DNA TGTGCCAGCAGTTATCCCGGGGGGCGGGCCGAGGAGCTGTTTTTT. Amino acids: CASSYPGGRAEELFF.

Regarding this clonotype: The likely explanation is a read error, given a far larger clone one base away. This chain joins TRBV11-3 and TRBJ2-1, with a possible D match to TRBD2 (5 bases). The CDR3 length is 16 residues. Per the germline V gene, CDR1 is SGHNT and CDR2 is YENEEA. CDR3 nucleotide sequence: TGTGCCAGCAGCTCTCCCCGGGGTTCCACCTACAATGAGCAGTCCTTC. It encodes CASSSPRGSTYNEQSF.

This clonotype was recorded at least ten times. V is TRBV7-9 and J is TRBJ2-2; D gene unclear. Deletions cut 2 bases from V and 5 bases from J, with 12 bases between. Looked up from germline, CDR1 is SEHNR and CDR2 is FQNEAQ (reference sequence). This CDR3 region has 15 residues. CDR3 DNA sequence: TGTGCCAGCAGCTTACAAGATTTCCGAACCGGGGAGCTGTTTTTT. This translates into CASSLQDFRTGELFF.

The chain is built from TRBV12-3 or TRBV12-4 and TRBJ2-3; 9 bases align to TRBD2. CDR3 length: 15 amino acids. With 8 bases clipped from V and 2 bases from J, the junction kept 8 bases outside the gene matches. DNA of the CDR3: TGTGCCAGCGGTACAGCTAGCGGGATCACAGATACGCAGTATTTT. Residues: CASGTASGITDTQYF.

V gene TRBV6-2 or TRBV6-3 combines with J gene TRBJ1-5, with D possibly TRBD1 on 6 matching bases. Trimming removed 5 bases at V and 13 bases at J, with 27 bases between. The CDR3 runs to 16 residues. Germline V gene data show CDR1 as MNHEY and CDR2 as SVGEGT. CDR3 sequence: CASSITEPTAGGPQHF. CDR3 nucleotide sequence: TGTGCCAGCAGTATCACAGAACCCACAGCCGGGGGGCCACAGCATTTT.

Of note for this clonotype: This could be a read error, since a much larger clone is one nucleotide away. This chain connects TRBV5-1 to TRBJ2-4; D is uncertain. The ends were cut back, 2 bases at V and 0 bases at J, with 12 bases in the middle. Germline CDR1 and CDR2: SGHRS and YFSETQ. The CDR3 has 16 amino acids. The CDR3 region has the DNA TGCGCCAGCAGCTTATACCATACTTTAGCCAAAAACATTCAGTACTTC. Protein: CASSLYHTLAKNIQYF.